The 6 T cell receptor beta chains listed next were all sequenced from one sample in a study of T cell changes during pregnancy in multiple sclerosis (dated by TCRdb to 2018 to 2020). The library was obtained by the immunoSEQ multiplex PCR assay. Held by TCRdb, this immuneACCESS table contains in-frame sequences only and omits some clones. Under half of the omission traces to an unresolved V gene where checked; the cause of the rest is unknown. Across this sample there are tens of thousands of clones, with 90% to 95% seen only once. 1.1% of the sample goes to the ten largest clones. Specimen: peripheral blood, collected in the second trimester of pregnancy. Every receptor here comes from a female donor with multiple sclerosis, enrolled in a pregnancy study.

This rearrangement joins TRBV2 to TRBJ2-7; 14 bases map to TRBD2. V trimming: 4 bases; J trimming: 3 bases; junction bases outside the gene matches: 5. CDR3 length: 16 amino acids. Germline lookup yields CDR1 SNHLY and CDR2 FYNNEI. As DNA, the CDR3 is TGTGCCAGCAGTGCGGGACTAGCGGGAGACTACTACGAGCAGTACTTC. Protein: CASSAGLAGDYYEQYF.

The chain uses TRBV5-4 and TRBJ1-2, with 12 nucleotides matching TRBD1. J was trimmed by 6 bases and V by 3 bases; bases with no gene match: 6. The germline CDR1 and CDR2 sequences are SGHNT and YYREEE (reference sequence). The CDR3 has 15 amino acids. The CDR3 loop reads CASSWGQGALDGYTF. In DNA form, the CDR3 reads TGTGCCAGCAGCTGGGGACAGGGGGCATTAGATGGCTACACCTTC.

CDR3 nucleotide sequence: TGTGCCAGCAGCTTAATTCAGGGAGAAAAACTGTTTTTT. Its protein is CASSLIQGEKLFF. The chain joins TRBV7-3 to TRBJ1-4, with D perhaps TRBD1 (5 bases). The V gene's germline CDR1 is SGHTA and CDR2 FQGTGA. The CDR3 runs 13 residues. The V end lost 1 base, the J end lost 8 bases, and 8 bases lay between the germline ends.

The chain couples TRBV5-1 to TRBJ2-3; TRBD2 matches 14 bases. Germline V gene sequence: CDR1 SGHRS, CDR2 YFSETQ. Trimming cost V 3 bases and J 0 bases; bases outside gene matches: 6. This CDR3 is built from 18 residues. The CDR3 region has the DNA TGCGCCAGCAGCTCCGGACTAGCGGGAGGTCGGAGCACAGATACGCAGTATTTT. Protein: CASSSGLAGGRSTDTQYF.

The CDR3 nucleotides read TGTGCCAGCAGCTTGTTGAACGTCGTGACAGACGCGAGCGAAAAACTGTTTTTT. Amino acids: CASSLLNVVTDASEKLFF. The chain has TRBV7-9 and TRBJ1-4, with D possibly matching TRBD1 (5 bases). Trimming pared 3 bases from V and 8 bases from J, leaving 25 bases between. The CDR3 has 18 residues. Germline loops: CDR1 SEHNR, CDR2 FQNEAQ (reference sequence).

The CDR3: CASRVAVSTDTQYF. CDR3 coding DNA: TGTGCCAGTAGAGTAGCAGTAAGCACAGATACGCAGTATTTT. This rearrangement joins TRBV19 to TRBJ2-3; D uncertain. Trimming removed 6 bases at V and 0 bases at J, with 10 bases between. The CDR3 has 14 amino acids. CDR1 and CDR2 (germline): LNHDA, SQIVND (reference sequence).